These T cell receptor beta chains were read from a single sample in a study of blood T cell repertoires in COVID-19. Sequencing used immunoSEQ multiplex PCR; TCRdb keeps in-frame clones, though not all of them. This table holds roughly 190,000 clones, less than 90% found once. The material sequenced was peripheral blood. Every receptor here comes from a man younger than 45 with acute or convalescent COVID-19. The CDR3 runs from the conserved cysteine through the conserved F or W. D genes are given only for firm matches.

D	V	CDR3
NA	TRBV15	CATSDRSSRSWELFF
NA	TRBV28	CASSAPVGANIQYF
NA	TRBV4-2	CASSQGGGKGANEKLFF
NA	TRBV28	CASSLGRLNTYSNQPQHF
NA	TRBV9	CASSATGQPSVTEAFF
NA	TRBV4-1	CASSNWGRTSSSYNEQFF
TRBD1	TRBV7-6	CASSPGQGREYEQYF
NA	TRBV19	CASSIRARGSPLHF
NA	TRBV4-1	CASSQFGTTKETQYF
TRBD1	TRBV10-3	CAISDPGQGYGYTF
TRBD1	TRBV19	CASSPTGTGHYEQYF
TRBD1	TRBV7-9	CASSPWTGTAEAFF
NA	TRBV11-2	CASSLFSGLYNEQFF
TRBD1	TRBV6-6	CASSYPEGAGNF
TRBD2	TRBV6-6	CASRLAGAIHEQYF
NA	TRBV28	CASSSLGGGKETQYF
NA	TRBV18	CASSPQGVGYTF
TRBD1	TRBV27	CASSFDRGYGYTF
TRBD1	TRBV18	CASSGTGGHQPQHF
NA	TRBV7-8	CASNTGRGRGQPQHF
TRBD2	TRBV5-1	CASSLGTSGSEQYF
TRBD2	TRBV7-6	CASSFTSGGASTQYF
NA	TRBV28	CASSFSDSPNRFF
NA	TRBV15	CATSSQTASRTFF
TRBD1	TRBV9	CASSPWTGEAFF
TRBD1	TRBV25-1	CASSELTGSHGYTF
TRBD2	TRBV7-9	CASSMRGTSVPGELFF
NA	TRBV19	CASSIDPGNREKLFF
NA	TRBV30	CAWSVLRVKNSPLHF
TRBD1	TRBV30	CAWSTGEGGNTIYF
NA	TRBV25-1	CASSVGGRGRTSGNTIYF
TRBD2	TRBV7-2	CASSLGLAGAQTGELFF
TRBD2	TRBV10-3	CAIGLAGNNEQFF
TRBD1	TRBV7-8	CASSRGQGLEKLFF
TRBD2	TRBV5-1	CASSLGGLAGGPNEQYF
NA	TRBV28	CASKEGSSDTQYF
TRBD2	TRBV19	CASSPLQRGSYNEQFF
NA	TRBV6-5	CASRPRRGNTEAFF
NA	TRBV3-1/TRBV3-2	CASSQARIRNTIYF
NA	TRBV21-1	CAIGGTNQPQHF
TRBD1	TRBV6-5	CASSPIGDRGRYTF
TRBD1	TRBV9	CASSVGQGIGTDTQYF
NA	TRBV14	CASSRQGTEAFF
NA	TRBV11-3	CASSLGTGGANVLTF
TRBD1	TRBV27	CASSLRTGPLNYGYTF
TRBD2	TRBV18	CASSLGLQETQYF
NA	TRBV15	CATSQGSTVTYEQYF